The TCR beta chain under discussion was sequenced for a study of blood T cell repertoires in COVID-19. Study-level background: Sites in the United States, Italy and Spain provided acute and convalescent COVID-19 samples. The cDNA or gDNA used as material had been derived from T cells, B-cell-depleted T cells, or PBMCs.

V lost 2 bases and J 2 bases, leaving 8 bases between the germline ends. The CDR3 consists of 13 residues. Germline CDR1 reads GTSNPN; CDR2 reads SVGIG (reference sequence). This clone has a single count. Produced via immunoSEQ multiplex PCR; TCRdb's table is partial and in-frame only. Here the sample spans about 140,000 clones, 88% being singletons. The V and J genes are TRBV30 and TRBJ2-3; D not resolved. This sequence originates from a woman in her sixties or seventies with acute or convalescent COVID-19. The sample was peripheral blood. The CDR3 nucleotides are TGTGCCTGGAGTTTCATCTACACAGATACGCAGTATTTT. Translation gives CAWSFIYTDTQYF.